One and the same sample provided the 25 T cell receptor beta chains below, sequenced in a study of response to subunit inactivated influenza vaccine. TCRdb re-derived calls from the RT-PCR reads in MiXCR, one entry per CDR3 protein. Of a few hundred thousand distinct CDR3 sequences listed, around 15% are singletons. The material sequenced was PBMCs from blood, taken about 12 days after vaccination. The origin of the receptors is a man in his fifties or sixties who received an inactivated influenza vaccine.

The chain couples TRBV20-1 to TRBJ2-7, with a possible D match to TRBD2 (6 bases). The CDR3 sequence is 13 residues long. V lost 6 bases, J lost 7 bases, and 19 bases lay in between. Germline lookup yields CDR1 DFQATT and CDR2 SNEGSKA (reference sequence). The CDR3 region has the DNA TGCAGTGCAACCGGGACTCCCGTTCTAGAGCAGTACTTC. Translated, it gives CSATGTPVLEQYF.

V and J are TRBV5-1 and TRBJ2-3; D remains ambiguous. Germline V gene data show CDR1 as SGHRS and CDR2 as YFSETQ. V was cut by 0 bases and J by 0 bases, with 8 bases left in between. The CDR3 contains 15 residues. The DNA of the CDR3 is TGCGCCAGCAGCTTGGAGTCCCCTAGCACAGATACGCAGTATTTT. As protein: CASSLESPSTDTQYF.

The sample holds a few counts of this clonotype. This sequence joins TRBV4-2 and TRBJ1-1; D unclear. V lost 4 bases and J lost 5, with 14 bases in between. Germline loops: CDR1 LGHNA, CDR2 YNFKEQ. This CDR3 contains 14 residues. CDR3 nucleotides: TGTGCCAGCAGCCTCCAAAGAAGTAGGACTGAAGCTTTCTTT. This codes for CASSLQRSRTEAFF.

This chain links TRBV9 with TRBJ1-4; possible D gene TRBD1, 5 bases. Germline V gene data show CDR1 as SGDLS and CDR2 as YYNGEE. CDR3 length: 14 residues. Between the trimmed V and J ends, which lost 0 bases and 8 bases, there was a span of 11 bases. The CDR3 sequence is CASSVDVRGEKLFF. CDR3 sequence (DNA): TGTGCCAGCAGCGTAGATGTACGGGGCGAAAAACTGTTTTTT.

This clonotype was detected only a few times. The chain recombines TRBV24-1 with TRBJ2-5; TRBD2 matches 7 bases. With V trimmed by 1 base and J by 5 bases, 3 bases remained unmatched. CDR3 size: 14 residues. Germline V gene sequence: CDR1 KGHDR, CDR2 SFDVKD. CDR3 bases: TGTGCCACCAGTGATTTTCGGGGAGGGGAGACCCAGTACTTC. Translation: CATSDFRGGETQYF.

Ten or more counts support this clonotype. This chain connects TRBV11-2 to TRBJ2-7, with a possible D match to TRBD1 (5 bases). The CDR3 totals 12 residues. CDR1 is SGHAT, CDR2 FQNNGV, per germline. With 3 bases removed from V and 3 bases from J, the gap between germline ends came to 6 bases. The chain's CDR3 is CASSFDSYEQYF. In nucleotides, the CDR3 is TGTGCCAGCAGCTTCGACAGCTACGAGCAGTACTTC. The variable domain in full, completed from reference TRBV11-2 and TRBJ2-7, reads EAGVAQSPRYKIIEKRQSVAFWCNPISGHATLYWYQQILGQGPKLLIQFQNNGVVDDSQLPKDRFSAERLKGVDSTLKIQPAKLEDSAVYLCASSFDSYEQYFGPGTRLTVT.

J is TRBJ1-4 and V is TRBV7-9; weak D call: TRBD1 (5 bases). CDR3 length equals 16 residues. Per the germline V gene, CDR1 is SEHNR and CDR2 is FQNEAQ (reference sequence). V was pared by 3 bases and J by 5 bases, with 16 bases between. Written as DNA, the CDR3 is TGTGCCAGCAGCTTCTTGACCGGGACTTCCAATGAAAAACTGTTTTTT. Protein: CASSFLTGTSNEKLFF.

This clonotype was counted at least ten times. V gene TRBV11-2 combines with J gene TRBJ2-1; maybe TRBD2 (6 bases). V lost 4 bases, J lost 8 bases, and 12 bases lay in between. Germline lookup yields CDR1 SGHAT and CDR2 FQNNGV. CDR3 length equals 13 residues. This chain's CDR3 is CASSSPPGDEQFF. CDR3 nucleotides: TGTGCCAGCAGCTCCCCCCCGGGGGATGAGCAGTTCTTC.

This clonotype has more than one count but fewer than ten. The rearrangement links TRBV9 to TRBJ2-2; D is perhaps TRBD1 (6 bases). The V gene lost 0 bases and the J gene lost 4 bases, with 10 bases spanning the gap. Germline V gene sequence: CDR1 SGDLS, CDR2 YYNGEE. The CDR3 totals 15 residues. The CDR3 protein is CASSVARGFTGELFF. The DNA of the CDR3 is TGTGCCAGCAGCGTAGCCAGGGGATTCACCGGGGAGCTGTTTTTT. Based on the CDR3 plus reference TRBV9 and TRBJ2-2, the full variable domain is DSGVTQTPKHLITATGQRVTLRCSPRSGDLSVYWYQQSLDQGLQFLIQYYNGEERAKGNILERFSAQQFPDLHSELNLSSLELGDSALYFCASSVARGFTGELFFGEGSRLTVL.

This clonotype has a single count. The rearrangement uses TRBV6-1 and TRBJ2-2; the match to TRBD2 covers 14 bases. The CDR3 length is 21 residues. From germline, CDR1 is MNHNS and CDR2 SASEGT. The J segment lost 4 bases and the V segment lost 7 bases, leaving 20 bases of the junction unmatched. As DNA, the CDR3 is TGTGCCAGCACTCCATCCGGGACAGGGAAGACTAGCGGGGGGGGCACCGGGGAGCTGTTTTTT. This translates into CASTPSGTGKTSGGGTGELFF.

The CDR3, as DNA: TGCAGCGTTGATGTGGGGCCCGGGGAGCTGTTTTTT. Its protein is CSVDVGPGELFF. This rearrangement joins TRBV29-1 to TRBJ2-2; possibly TRBD1 for D (5 bases). Germline values: CDR1 SQVTM, CDR2 ANQGSEA. The V and J ends lost 3 bases and 6 bases respectively, with 8 bases between them. This CDR3 is 12 amino acids long.

This clonotype was recorded a few times. The rearrangement uses TRBV20-1 and TRBJ1-6, with D hard to call. Germline V gene data show CDR1 as DFQATT and CDR2 as SNEGSKA (reference sequence). Trimming left V 5 bases short and J 7 bases short, with 12 bases between. CDR3 length equals 13 residues. CDR3 nucleotides: TGCAGTGCTCGAAGGGTAGTCAATTCACCCCTCCACTTT. Amino acid sequence: CSARRVVNSPLHF.

This clonotype was picked up a small number of times. The chain employs TRBV11-2 and TRBJ2-7, with a tentative D call TRBD2 (5 bases). This CDR3 contains 13 residues. Trimming stripped 5 bases from V and 3 bases from J, with 11 bases between. In germline, CDR1 is SGHAT, CDR2 FQNNGV. CDR3 residues: CASSLTAGYEQYF. The CDR3 region has the DNA TGTGCCAGCAGCCTCACCGCGGGCTACGAGCAGTACTTC.

This clonotype showed up many times. The chain combines TRBV6-9 with TRBJ1-5, with D perhaps TRBD1 (5 bases). Trimming stripped 8 bases from V and 8 bases from J, with 19 bases between. The CDR3 contains 14 residues. Germline CDR1 reads MNHGY; CDR2 reads SVAAGI. The CDR3 here is CASGRANPWEPQHF. In DNA form, the CDR3 reads TGTGCCAGCGGCAGGGCAAATCCCTGGGAGCCCCAGCATTTT.

This clonotype was observed many times. As DNA, the CDR3 is TGTGCCAGCAGCTTAGCGGGACAGAACACTGAAGCTTTCTTT. As protein: CASSLAGQNTEAFF. The J gene is TRBJ1-1, the V gene TRBV7-3; D might be TRBD1 (6 bases). Germline V lookup: CDR1 SGHTA, CDR2 FQGTGA. This CDR3 is 14 amino acids long. The germline V and J ends were trimmed by 2 bases and 1 base, with 8 bases remaining between them.

This chain's CDR3 is CSALDSSYNEQFF. The CDR3 DNA reads TGCAGCGCATTGGACTCCTCCTACAATGAGCAGTTCTTC. The gene calls are TRBV29-1 and TRBJ2-1; weak D call: TRBD2 (5 bases). Deletions cut 7 bases from V and 0 bases from J, with 10 bases between. The CDR3 totals 13 residues. Germline CDR1 and CDR2: SQVTM and ANQGSEA.

This clonotype was detected a few times. The chain carries TRBV29-1 and TRBJ2-3; unclear D gene. V was pared by 5 bases and J by 3 bases, with 15 bases between. This CDR3 contains 14 residues. Germline V gene sequence: CDR1 SQVTM, CDR2 ANQGSEA. The CDR3 sequence: CSVRVVSRTDTQYF. The CDR3 nucleotides read TGCAGCGTTCGTGTAGTGAGTAGAACAGATACGCAGTATTTT.

In this sample, this clonotype turned up many times. The CDR3, as DNA: TGCAGTGCAAAGAGGGACAGCGCTAACTATGGCTACACCTTC. This codes for CSAKRDSANYGYTF. The V gene is TRBV20-1, the J gene TRBJ1-2; TRBD1 matches at 7 bases. The CDR3 runs to 14 residues. The ends lost 6 bases at V and 0 bases at J; junction bases unmatched: 7. Germline CDR1 is DFQATT and CDR2 is SNEGSKA (reference sequence).

The CDR3 DNA follows: TGCAGTGCCCAACAGGGGAAAGAGACCCAGTACTTC. Its protein product is CSAQQGKETQYF. The rearrangement links TRBV20-1 to TRBJ2-5, with 7 bases identical to TRBD1. The V segment lost 6 bases and the J segment 3 bases; nucleotides outside the gene matches: 4. CDR3 size: 12 residues. CDR1 and CDR2 from the germline V gene are DFQATT and SNEGSKA (reference sequence).

There are many counts of this clonotype. J is TRBJ2-2 and V is TRBV28; 9 bases are a match to TRBD1. V gave up 4 bases and J gave up 4 bases; unmatched junction bases: 16. Per germline, CDR1 MDHEN and CDR2 SYDVKM. The CDR3 totals 19 residues. The CDR3 sequence is CASSSSYLDRGRFTGELFF. The DNA of the CDR3 is TGTGCCAGCAGTTCCTCCTACCTGGACAGGGGTCGATTCACCGGGGAGCTGTTTTTT.

The gene calls are TRBV20-1 and TRBJ2-6; 8 nucleotides agree with TRBD1. Germline CDR1 reads DFQATT; CDR2 reads SNEGSKA (reference sequence). After removal of 4 bases from V and 1 base from J, the junction contained 3 bases not matched to a gene. The CDR3 spans 15 residues. The CDR3 here is CSANDRGSGANVLTF. Written as DNA, the CDR3 is TGCAGTGCTAACGACAGGGGTTCTGGGGCCAACGTCCTGACTTTC.

This clonotype has at least ten counts. The chain is built from TRBV21-1 and TRBJ2-1; the table's D call of TRBD2 was not tested on the DNA. TRBV21-1 is a recognized pseudogene. The CDR3 is 17 amino acids. The CDR3 bases are TGTGCCAGCAGCTATAGGACTAGCGGGGCCTTAAACAATGAGCAGTTCTTC. Protein product: CASSYRTSGALNNEQFF.

This clonotype showed up many times. V gene TRBV9 combines with J gene TRBJ1-2; no definite D call. This CDR3 has 15 residues. V lost 0 bases and J 0 bases, leaving 9 bases between the germline ends. Germline V gene data show CDR1 as SGDLS and CDR2 as YYNGEE. The CDR3 protein is CASSVGDLANYGYTF. Written as DNA, the CDR3 is TGTGCCAGCAGCGTAGGAGACCTAGCTAACTATGGCTACACCTTC. Based on the CDR3 plus reference TRBV9 and TRBJ1-2, the full variable domain is DSGVTQTPKHLITATGQRVTLRCSPRSGDLSVYWYQQSLDQGLQFLIQYYNGEERAKGNILERFSAQQFPDLHSELNLSSLELGDSALYFCASSVGDLANYGYTFGSGTRLTVV.

There are many counts of this clonotype. The chain recombines TRBV10-3 with TRBJ2-5; D is ambiguous. V shed 3 bases and J shed 3 bases, with 14 bases lying between them. This CDR3 is 15 amino acids long. Germline CDR1 is ENHRY and CDR2 is SYGVKD. The DNA of the CDR3 is TGTGCCATCAGTGACCGCAAGATTGGGGAAGAGACCCAGTACTTC. Its protein product is CAISDRKIGEETQYF.

This clonotype appeared a few times. The gene calls are TRBV18 and TRBJ2-5, with no clear D. CDR3 length equals 14 residues. Trimming pared 0 bases from V and 5 bases from J, leaving 10 bases between. CDR1 KGHSH and CDR2 LQKENI come from the germline V gene. CDR3 in amino acids: CASSPPGTRETQYF. The CDR3 DNA is TGTGCCAGCTCACCACCGGGCACCCGTGAGACCCAGTACTTC.